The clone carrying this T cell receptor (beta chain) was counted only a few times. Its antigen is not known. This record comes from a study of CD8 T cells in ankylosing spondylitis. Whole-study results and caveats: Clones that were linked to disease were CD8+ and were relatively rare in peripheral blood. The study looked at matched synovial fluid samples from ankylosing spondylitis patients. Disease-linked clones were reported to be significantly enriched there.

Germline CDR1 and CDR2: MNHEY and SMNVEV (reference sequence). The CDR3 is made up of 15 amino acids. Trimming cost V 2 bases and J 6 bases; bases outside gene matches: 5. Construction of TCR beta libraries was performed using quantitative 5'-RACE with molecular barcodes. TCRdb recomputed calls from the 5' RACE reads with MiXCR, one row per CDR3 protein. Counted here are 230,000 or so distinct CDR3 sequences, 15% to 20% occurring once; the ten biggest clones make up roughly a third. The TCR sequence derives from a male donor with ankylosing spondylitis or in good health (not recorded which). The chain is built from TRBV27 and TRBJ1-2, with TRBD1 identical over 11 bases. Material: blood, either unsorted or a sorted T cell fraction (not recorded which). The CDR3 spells CASSLIGTGGHGYTF. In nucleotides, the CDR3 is TGTGCCAGCAGTTTAATCGGGACAGGGGGTCATGGCTACACCTTC.